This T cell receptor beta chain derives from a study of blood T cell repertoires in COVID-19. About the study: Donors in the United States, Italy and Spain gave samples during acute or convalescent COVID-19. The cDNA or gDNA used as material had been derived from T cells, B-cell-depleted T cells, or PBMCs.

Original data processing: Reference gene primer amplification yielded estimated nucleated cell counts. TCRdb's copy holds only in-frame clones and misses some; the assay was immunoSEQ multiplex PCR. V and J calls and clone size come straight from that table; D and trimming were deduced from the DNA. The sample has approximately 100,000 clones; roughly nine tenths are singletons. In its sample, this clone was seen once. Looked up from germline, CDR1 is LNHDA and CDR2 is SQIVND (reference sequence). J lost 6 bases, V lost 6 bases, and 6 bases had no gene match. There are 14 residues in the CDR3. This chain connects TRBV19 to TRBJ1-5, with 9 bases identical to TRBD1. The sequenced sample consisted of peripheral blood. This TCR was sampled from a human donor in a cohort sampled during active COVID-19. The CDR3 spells CASSKGQGGQPQHF. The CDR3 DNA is TGTGCCAGTAGCAAGGGACAGGGCGGTCAGCCCCAGCATTTT.